This T cell receptor (beta chain) appears in the sequencing data of a study of T cell responses to AZD1222 COVID-19 vaccine. The data were produced by immunoSEQ multiplex PCR, yet TCRdb's version contains in-frame clones alone and is incomplete. The profile shows 150,000 to 200,000 clones, around 92% of them singletons. V lost 3 bases to trimming and J lost 11 bases, with 16 bases between them. The CDR3 is made up of 13 amino acids. The source of this sequence is an adult in good health. The chain employs TRBV12-3 or TRBV12-4 and TRBJ1-1; no firm D call. Sequencing used peripheral blood, obtained on day 0 of AZD1222 vaccination. This CDR3 is CASSFVQEIIAFF. Here the CDR3 DNA reads TGTGCCAGCAGTTTTGTGCAGGAGATTATTGCTTTCTTT.